This T cell receptor beta chain stems from a study of shared clonotypes between healthy human individuals. Whole-study context: Aged 18 to 49, the donors were two women and a few men.

Overall study results and limits: Sampling covered blood only; tissue repertoires likely differ. Expectations were that clonotype sharing among donors would be affected by sequencing depth. Against clonotypes common to all four donors, non-shared ones had lower generation probabilities.

Concerning this clone: Its antigen is unidentified.

Germline assignment: CDR1 SGHDT and CDR2 YYEEEE. The CDR3 is 16 amino acids. The V gene end was trimmed by 4 bases and the J gene end by 0 bases; junction bases not matched to a gene: 7. Here immunoSEQ multiplex PCR was the method, and the copy in TCRdb shows in-frame clones only, minus some. The top ten clones hold 0.5% to 0.6% of a sample with more than 850,000 clones, 75% to 80% of them seen once. This receptor was taken from a man between 18 and 35 years old in good health. Some clones in this sample may be carry-over from other donors' samples. The specimen was memory CD4+ T cells from PBMCs. The subset: CD45RA-negative fraction. The chain is built from TRBV5-6 and TRBJ1-3, with 7 bases aligning to TRBD1. The CDR3 nucleotides read TGTGCCAGCAGCCCCGGGACAGCGGCCTCTGGAAACACCATATATTTT. The encoded protein is CASSPGTAASGNTIYF.